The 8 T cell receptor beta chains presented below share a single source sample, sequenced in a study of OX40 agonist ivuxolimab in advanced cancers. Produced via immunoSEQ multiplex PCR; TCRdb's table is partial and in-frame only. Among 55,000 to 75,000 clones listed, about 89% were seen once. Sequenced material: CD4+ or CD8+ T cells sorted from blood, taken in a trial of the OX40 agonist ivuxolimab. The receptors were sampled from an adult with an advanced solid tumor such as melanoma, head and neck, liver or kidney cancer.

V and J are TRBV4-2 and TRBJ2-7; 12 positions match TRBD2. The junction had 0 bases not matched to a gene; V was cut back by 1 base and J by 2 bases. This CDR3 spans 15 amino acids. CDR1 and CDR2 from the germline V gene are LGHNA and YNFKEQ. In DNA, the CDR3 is TGTGCCAGCAGCCAAGGACTAGCGGGAGCCTACGAGCAGTACTTC. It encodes CASSQGLAGAYEQYF.

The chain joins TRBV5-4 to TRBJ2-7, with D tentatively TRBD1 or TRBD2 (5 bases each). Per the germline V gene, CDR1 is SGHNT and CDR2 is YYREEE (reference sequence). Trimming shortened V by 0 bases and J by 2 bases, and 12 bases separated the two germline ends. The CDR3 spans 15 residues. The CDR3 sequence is CASSLEGRGTYEQYF. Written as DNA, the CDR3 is TGTGCCAGCAGCTTGGAGGGACGGGGTACCTACGAGCAGTACTTC.

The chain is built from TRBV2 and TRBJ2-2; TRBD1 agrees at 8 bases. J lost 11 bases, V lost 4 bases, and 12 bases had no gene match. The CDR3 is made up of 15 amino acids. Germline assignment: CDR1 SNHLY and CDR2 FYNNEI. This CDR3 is CASSAGTGVLGELFF. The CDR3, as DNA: TGTGCCAGCAGTGCCGGGACAGGAGTGCTGGGCGAGCTGTTTTTT.

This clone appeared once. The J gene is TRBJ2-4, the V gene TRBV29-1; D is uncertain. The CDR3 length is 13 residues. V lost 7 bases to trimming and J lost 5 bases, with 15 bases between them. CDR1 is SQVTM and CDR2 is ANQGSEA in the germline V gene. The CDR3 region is CSAQKATQNIQYF. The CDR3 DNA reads TGCAGCGCCCAGAAAGCTACTCAAAACATTCAGTACTTC.

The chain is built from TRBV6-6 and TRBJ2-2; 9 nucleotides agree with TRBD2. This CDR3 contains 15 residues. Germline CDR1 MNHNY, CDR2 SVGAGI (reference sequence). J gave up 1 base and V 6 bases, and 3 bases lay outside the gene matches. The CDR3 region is CASSMTSGNTGELFF. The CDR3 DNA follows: TGTGCCAGCAGCATGACTAGCGGGAACACCGGGGAGCTGTTTTTT.

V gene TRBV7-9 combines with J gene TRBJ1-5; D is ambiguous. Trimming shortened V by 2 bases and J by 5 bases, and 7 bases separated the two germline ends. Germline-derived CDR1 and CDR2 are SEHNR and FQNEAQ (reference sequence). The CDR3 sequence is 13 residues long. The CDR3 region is CASSLMKDQPQHF. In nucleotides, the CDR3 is TGTGCCAGCAGCTTAATGAAAGATCAGCCCCAGCATTTT. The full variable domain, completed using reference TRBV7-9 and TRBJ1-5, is DTGVSQNPRHKITKRGQNVTFRCDPISEHNRLYWYRQTLGQGPEFLTYFQNEAQLEKSRLLSDRFSAERPKGSFSTLEIQRTEQGDSAMYLCASSLMKDQPQHFGDGTRLSIL.

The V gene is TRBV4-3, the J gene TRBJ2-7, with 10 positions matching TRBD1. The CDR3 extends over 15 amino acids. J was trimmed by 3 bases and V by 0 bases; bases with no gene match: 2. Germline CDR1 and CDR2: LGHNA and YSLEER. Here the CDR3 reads CASSQDRDRGYEQYF. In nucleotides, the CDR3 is TGCGCCAGCAGCCAAGATAGGGACAGGGGCTACGAGCAGTACTTC.

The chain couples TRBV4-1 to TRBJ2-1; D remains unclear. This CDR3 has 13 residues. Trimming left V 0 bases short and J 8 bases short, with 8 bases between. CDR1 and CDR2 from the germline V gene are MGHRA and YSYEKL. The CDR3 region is CASSQEIGDEQFF. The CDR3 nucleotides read TGCGCCAGCAGCCAAGAGATCGGAGATGAGCAGTTCTTC.